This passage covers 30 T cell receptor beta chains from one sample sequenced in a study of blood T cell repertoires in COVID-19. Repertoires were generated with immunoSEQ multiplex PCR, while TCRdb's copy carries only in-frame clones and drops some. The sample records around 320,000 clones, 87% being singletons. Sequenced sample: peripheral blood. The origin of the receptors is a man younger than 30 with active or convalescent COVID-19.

The CDR3 nucleotides are TGTGCCAGCAGTGGACTAGCGGGAGGTGGAGAGACCCAGTACTTC. This codes for CASSGLAGGGETQYF. V usage is TRBV2 and J usage is TRBJ2-5; 13 positions agree with TRBD2. This CDR3 is 15 amino acids long. Germline CDR1 reads SNHLY; CDR2 reads FYNNEI. Trimming took 4 bases from V and 4 from J; bases not matched to a gene: 3.

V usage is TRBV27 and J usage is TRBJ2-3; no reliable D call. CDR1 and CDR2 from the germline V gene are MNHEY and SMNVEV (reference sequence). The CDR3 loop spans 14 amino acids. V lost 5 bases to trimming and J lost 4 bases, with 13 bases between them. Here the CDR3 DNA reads TGTGCCAGCAGTCCCACATATACCCCAGATACGCAGTATTTT. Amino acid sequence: CASSPTYTPDTQYF.

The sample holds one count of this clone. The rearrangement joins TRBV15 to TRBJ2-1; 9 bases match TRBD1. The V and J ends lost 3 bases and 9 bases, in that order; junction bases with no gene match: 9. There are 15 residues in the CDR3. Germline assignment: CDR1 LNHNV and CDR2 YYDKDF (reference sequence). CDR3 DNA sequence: TGTGCCACCAGCAGGAGAAAACAGGGGGCTGGTGAGCAGTTCTTC. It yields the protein CATSRRKQGAGEQFF.

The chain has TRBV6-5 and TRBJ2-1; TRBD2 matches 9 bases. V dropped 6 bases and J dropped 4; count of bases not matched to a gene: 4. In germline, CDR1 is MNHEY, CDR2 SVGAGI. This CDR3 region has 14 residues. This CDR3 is CASRPGLAYNEQFF. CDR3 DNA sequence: TGTGCCAGCAGACCTGGACTAGCGTACAATGAGCAGTTCTTC.

Written as DNA, the CDR3 is TGTGCCAGCAGTTTCTTCACAGGGAACGAGCAGTACTTC. Its translation is CASSFFTGNEQYF. The genes are TRBV27 and TRBJ2-7; D perhaps matches TRBD1 (6 bases). The V end lost 3 bases, the J end lost 5 bases, and 11 bases lay between the germline ends. This CDR3 spans 13 amino acids. Germline-derived CDR1 and CDR2 are MNHEY and SMNVEV (reference sequence).

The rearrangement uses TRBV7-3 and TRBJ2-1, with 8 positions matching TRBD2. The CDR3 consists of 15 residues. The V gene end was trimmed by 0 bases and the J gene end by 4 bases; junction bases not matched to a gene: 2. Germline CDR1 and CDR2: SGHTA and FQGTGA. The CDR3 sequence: CASSLTSGNYNEQFF. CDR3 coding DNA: TGTGCCAGCAGCTTAACTAGCGGGAATTACAATGAGCAGTTCTTC.

The CDR3 here is CASSPDGTGTIYEQYF. Here the CDR3 DNA reads TGTGCCAGCAGTCCGGACGGGACAGGGACGATCTACGAGCAGTACTTC. The chain uses TRBV27 and TRBJ2-7; the match to TRBD1 covers 9 bases. This CDR3 comprises 16 residues. Trimming at V came to 5 bases and at J to 3 bases, leaving 11 bases not matched to a gene. Germline-derived CDR1 and CDR2 are MNHEY and SMNVEV (reference sequence).

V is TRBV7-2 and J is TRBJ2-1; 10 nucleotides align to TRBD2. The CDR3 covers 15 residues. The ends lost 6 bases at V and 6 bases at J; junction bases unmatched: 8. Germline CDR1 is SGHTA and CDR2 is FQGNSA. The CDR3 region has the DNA TGTGCCAGCAGGTCAGGGCAGCGGGAGGGCAATGAGCAGTTCTTC. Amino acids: CASRSGQREGNEQFF.

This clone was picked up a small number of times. The CDR3 region has the DNA TGTGCCAGCAGCGCGCGACTTAACACTGAAGCTTTCTTT. Protein product: CASSARLNTEAFF. This rearrangement joins TRBV7-8 to TRBJ1-1; D is uncertain. The CDR3 extends over 13 amino acids. Trimming removed 5 bases at V and 2 bases at J, with 9 bases between. Germline-derived CDR1 and CDR2 are SGHVS and FQNEAQ. Together with reference TRBV7-8 and TRBJ1-1, the CDR3 gives the full variable domain: GAGVSQSPRYKVAKRGQDVALRCDPISGHVSLFWYQQALGQGPEFLTYFQNEAQLDKSGLPSDRFFAERPEGSVSTLKIQRTQQEDSAVYLCASSARLNTEAFFGQGTRLTVV.

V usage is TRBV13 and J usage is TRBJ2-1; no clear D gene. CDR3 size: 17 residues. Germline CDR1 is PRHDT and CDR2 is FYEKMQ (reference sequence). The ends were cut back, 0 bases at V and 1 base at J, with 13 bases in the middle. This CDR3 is CASSLGGLSFSYNEQFF. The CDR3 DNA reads TGTGCCAGCAGCTTAGGTGGTCTTAGTTTTTCCTACAATGAGCAGTTCTTC.

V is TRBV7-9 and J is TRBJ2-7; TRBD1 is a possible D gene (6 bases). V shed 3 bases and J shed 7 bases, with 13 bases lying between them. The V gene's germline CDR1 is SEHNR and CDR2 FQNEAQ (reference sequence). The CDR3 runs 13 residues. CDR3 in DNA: TGTGCCAGCAGCTTCCAGGGGTTGGGGGAGCAGTACTTC. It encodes CASSFQGLGEQYF.

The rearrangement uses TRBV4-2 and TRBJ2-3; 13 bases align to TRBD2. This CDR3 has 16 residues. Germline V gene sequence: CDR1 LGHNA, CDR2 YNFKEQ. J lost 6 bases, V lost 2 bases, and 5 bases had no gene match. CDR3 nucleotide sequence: TGTGCCAGCAGCCAAAGGACTAGCGGGAGTAGGGATACGCAGTATTTT. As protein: CASSQRTSGSRDTQYF.

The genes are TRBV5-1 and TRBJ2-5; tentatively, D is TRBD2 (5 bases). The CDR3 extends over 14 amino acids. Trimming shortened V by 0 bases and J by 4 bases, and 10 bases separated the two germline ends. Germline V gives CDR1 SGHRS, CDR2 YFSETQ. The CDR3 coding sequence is TGCGCCAGCAGCTTGGGTGGAGGCCCAGAGACCCAGTACTTC. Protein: CASSLGGGPETQYF.

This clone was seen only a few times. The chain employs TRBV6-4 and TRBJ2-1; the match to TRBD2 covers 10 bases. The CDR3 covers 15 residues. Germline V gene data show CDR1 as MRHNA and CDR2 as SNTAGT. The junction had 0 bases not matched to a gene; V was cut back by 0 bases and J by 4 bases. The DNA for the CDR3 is TGTGCCAGCAGTGACTCAGCGGGGGGGTACAATGAGCAGTTCTTC. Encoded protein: CASSDSAGGYNEQFF.

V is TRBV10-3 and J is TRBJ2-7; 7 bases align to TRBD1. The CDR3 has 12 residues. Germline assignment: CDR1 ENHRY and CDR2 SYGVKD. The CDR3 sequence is CASRQGAYEQYF. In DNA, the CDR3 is TGTGCTAGCCGGCAGGGGGCCTACGAGCAGTACTTC.

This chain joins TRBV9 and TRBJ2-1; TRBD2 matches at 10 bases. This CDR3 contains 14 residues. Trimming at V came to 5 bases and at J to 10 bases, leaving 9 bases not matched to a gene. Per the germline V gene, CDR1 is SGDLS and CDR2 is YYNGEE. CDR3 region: CASSAIGTSEEQFF. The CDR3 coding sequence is TGTGCCAGCAGTGCTATAGGGACTAGCGAAGAGCAGTTCTTC. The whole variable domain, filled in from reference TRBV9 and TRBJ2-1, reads DSGVTQTPKHLITATGQRVTLRCSPRSGDLSVYWYQQSLDQGLQFLIQYYNGEERAKGNILERFSAQQFPDLHSELNLSSLELGDSALYFCASSAIGTSEEQFFGPGTRLTVL.

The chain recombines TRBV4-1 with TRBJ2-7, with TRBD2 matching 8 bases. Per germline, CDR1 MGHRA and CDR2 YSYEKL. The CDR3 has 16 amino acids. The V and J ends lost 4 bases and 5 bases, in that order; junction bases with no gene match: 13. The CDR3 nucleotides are TGCGCCAGCAGCCGTTCTTTGGCGGGAGGAATCCACGAGCAGTACTTC. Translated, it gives CASSRSLAGGIHEQYF.

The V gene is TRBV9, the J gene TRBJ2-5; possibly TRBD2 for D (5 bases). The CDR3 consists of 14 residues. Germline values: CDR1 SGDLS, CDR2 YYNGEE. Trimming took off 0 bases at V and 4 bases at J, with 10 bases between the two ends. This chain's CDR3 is CASSVVGASETQYF. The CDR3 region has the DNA TGTGCCAGCAGCGTAGTGGGAGCCTCAGAGACCCAGTACTTC.

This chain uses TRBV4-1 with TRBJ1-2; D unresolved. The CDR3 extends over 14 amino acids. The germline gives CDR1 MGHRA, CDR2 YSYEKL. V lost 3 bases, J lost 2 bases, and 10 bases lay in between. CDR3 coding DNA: TGCGCCAGCAGCCACCCCGCAGGAAACTATGGCTACACCTTC. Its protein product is CASSHPAGNYGYTF.

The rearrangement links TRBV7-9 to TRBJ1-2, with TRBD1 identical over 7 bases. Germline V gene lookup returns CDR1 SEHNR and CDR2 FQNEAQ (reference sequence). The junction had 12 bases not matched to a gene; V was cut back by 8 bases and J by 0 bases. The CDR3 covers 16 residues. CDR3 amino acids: CASRLRTGTANYGYTF. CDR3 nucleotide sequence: TGTGCCAGCCGACTACGAACCGGGACAGCTAACTATGGCTACACCTTC.

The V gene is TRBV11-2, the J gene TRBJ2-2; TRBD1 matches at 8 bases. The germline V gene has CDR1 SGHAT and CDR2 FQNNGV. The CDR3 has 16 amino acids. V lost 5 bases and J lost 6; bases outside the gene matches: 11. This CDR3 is CASSPLRDRWSGELFF. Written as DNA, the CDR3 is TGTGCCAGCAGCCCCCTAAGGGACAGGTGGTCCGGGGAGCTGTTTTTT.

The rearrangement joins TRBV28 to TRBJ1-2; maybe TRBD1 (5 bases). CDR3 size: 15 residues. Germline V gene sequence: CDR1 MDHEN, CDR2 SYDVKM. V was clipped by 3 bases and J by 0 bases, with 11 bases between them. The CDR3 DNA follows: TGTGCCAGCAGTTTGCAGGACATAACTAACTATGGCTACACCTTC. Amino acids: CASSLQDITNYGYTF.

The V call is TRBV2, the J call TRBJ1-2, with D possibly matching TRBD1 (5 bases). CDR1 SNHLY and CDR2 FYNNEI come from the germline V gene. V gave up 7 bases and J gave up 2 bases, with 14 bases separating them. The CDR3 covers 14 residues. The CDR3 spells CASTQWGENYGYTF. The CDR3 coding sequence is TGTGCCAGCACTCAATGGGGGGAGAACTATGGCTACACCTTC.

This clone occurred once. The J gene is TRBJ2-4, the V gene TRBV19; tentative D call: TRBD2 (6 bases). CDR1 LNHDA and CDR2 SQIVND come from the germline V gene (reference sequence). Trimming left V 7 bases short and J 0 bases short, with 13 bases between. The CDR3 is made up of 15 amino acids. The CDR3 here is CASTGTDLAKNIQYF. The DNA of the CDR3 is TGTGCCAGTACCGGGACTGACCTAGCCAAAAACATTCAGTACTTC. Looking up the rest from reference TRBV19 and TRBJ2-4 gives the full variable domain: DGGITQSPKYLFRKEGQNVTLSCEQNLNHDAMYWYRQDPGQGLRLIYYSQIVNDFQKGDIAEGYSVSREKKESFPLTVTSAQKNPTAFYLCASTGTDLAKNIQYFGAGTRLSVL.

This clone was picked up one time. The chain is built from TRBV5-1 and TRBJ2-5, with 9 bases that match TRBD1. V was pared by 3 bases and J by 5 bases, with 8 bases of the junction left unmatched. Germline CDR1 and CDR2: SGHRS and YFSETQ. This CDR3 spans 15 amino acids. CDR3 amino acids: CASSSPRTGVETQYF. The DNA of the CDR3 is TGCGCCAGCAGCTCCCCTAGGACAGGGGTTGAGACCCAGTACTTC.

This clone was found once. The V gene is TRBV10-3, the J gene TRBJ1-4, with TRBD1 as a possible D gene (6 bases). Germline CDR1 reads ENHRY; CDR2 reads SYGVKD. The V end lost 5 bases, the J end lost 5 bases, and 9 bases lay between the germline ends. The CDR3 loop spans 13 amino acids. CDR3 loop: CAISRTENEKLFF. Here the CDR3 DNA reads TGTGCCATCAGTCGGACAGAGAATGAAAAACTGTTTTTT.

CDR3 sequence reads: CASRWGVQPQHF. The CDR3 DNA is TGTGCCAGCAGGTGGGGGGTTCAGCCCCAGCATTTT. The chain combines TRBV12-3 or TRBV12-4 with TRBJ1-5; D is possibly TRBD1 (5 bases). This CDR3 spans 12 amino acids. V was pared by 6 bases and J by 6 bases, with 9 bases between.

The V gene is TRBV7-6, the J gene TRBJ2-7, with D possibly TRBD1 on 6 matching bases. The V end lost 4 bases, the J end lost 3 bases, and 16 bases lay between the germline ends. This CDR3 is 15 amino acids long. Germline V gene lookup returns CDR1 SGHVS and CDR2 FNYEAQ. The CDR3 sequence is CASSYGGGRGYEQYF. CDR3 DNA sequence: TGTGCCAGCAGCTATGGGGGCGGCAGGGGCTACGAGCAGTACTTC.

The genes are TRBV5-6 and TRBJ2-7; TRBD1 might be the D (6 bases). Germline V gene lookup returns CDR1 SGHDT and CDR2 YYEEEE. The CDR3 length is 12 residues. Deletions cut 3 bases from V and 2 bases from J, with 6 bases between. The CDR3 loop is CASSWDTYEQYF. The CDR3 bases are TGTGCCAGCAGCTGGGACACCTACGAGCAGTACTTC.

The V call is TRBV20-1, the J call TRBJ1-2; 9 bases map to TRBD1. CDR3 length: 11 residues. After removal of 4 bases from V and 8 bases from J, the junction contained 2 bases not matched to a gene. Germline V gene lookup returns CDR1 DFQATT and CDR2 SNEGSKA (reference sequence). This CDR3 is CSANRGLGYTF. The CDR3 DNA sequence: TGCAGTGCTAACAGGGGGCTCGGCTACACCTTC.